These 25 T cell receptor beta chains share one sample of origin, sequenced in a study of T cells in Graves' hyperthyroidism and ophthalmopathy. The investigators amplified TCR beta CDR3 regions from RNA transcripts. HTBI primers were employed in a first-round RT-PCR of the TCR CDR3. TCRdb independently ran MiXCR on the multiplex PCR reads; one entry per CDR3 protein. The repertoire has about 570,000 distinct CDR3 sequences, approximately 44% of them found once; the top ten carry 19%. Sequenced input: peripheral blood or thyroid tissue (not recorded which). All receptors derive from an adult woman with Graves' disease, either hyperthyroidism or ophthalmopathy (not recorded which).

This clonotype has at least ten counts. This chain connects TRBV19 to TRBJ2-5; 8 positions agree with TRBD2. CDR1 is LNHDA, CDR2 SQIVND, per germline (reference sequence). V shed 9 bases and J 2 bases; nucleotides not matched to a gene: 5. This CDR3 is 13 amino acids long. This CDR3 is CASGRGPQETQYF. CDR3 coding DNA: TGTGCCAGCGGGAGGGGACCACAAGAGACCCAGTACTTC.

A word on this clonotype: A much larger clone sits a single nucleotide away, making a read error possible. This chain uses TRBV12-3 or TRBV12-4 with TRBJ1-2; D unclear. The germline V and J ends were trimmed by 3 bases and 0 bases, with 11 bases remaining between them. This CDR3 region has 15 residues. Here the CDR3 reads CASSFVGTANYGYTF. In DNA, the CDR3 is TGTGCCAGCAGTTTTGTAGGTACAGCTAACTATGGCTACACCTTC.

The V gene is TRBV28, the J gene TRBJ2-5, with a weak D call TRBD1 (7 bases). Germline V CDR1 and CDR2: MDHEN, SYDVKM. The length of the CDR3 is 14 residues. Trimming removed 5 bases from V and 2 bases from J, with 12 bases in between. CDR3 amino acids: CASSGGTDQETQYF. The CDR3 DNA reads TGTGCCAGCAGTGGCGGGACAGATCAAGAGACCCAGTACTTC.

The DNA for the CDR3 is TGTGCCAGCAGGTTGGACAGGGGGGAGGAGACCCAGCATTTT. It translates to CASRLDRGEETQHF. The chain employs TRBV2 and TRBJ1-5; TRBD1 matches 10 bases. Per the germline V gene, CDR1 is SNHLY and CDR2 is FYNNEI. V shed 6 bases and J 11 bases; nucleotides not matched to a gene: 10. The CDR3 loop spans 14 amino acids.

The chain combines TRBV9 with TRBJ1-5, with 9 bases lining up with TRBD1. The CDR3 is 15 residues long. Germline trimming cut 4 bases from V and 1 base from J; bases unmatched to any gene: 3. Germline CDR1 SGDLS, CDR2 YYNGEE. CDR3 nucleotide sequence: TGTGCCAGCAGCCGCGGGACAGGGAGCAATCAGCCCCAGCATTTT. This sequence encodes CASSRGTGSNQPQHF.

This chain links TRBV10-3 with TRBJ2-5; 12 positions agree with TRBD2. The V and J ends lost 3 bases and 2 bases, in that order; junction bases with no gene match: 4. The germline CDR1 and CDR2 sequences are ENHRY and SYGVKD. This CDR3 region has 16 residues. CDR3 sequence (DNA): TGTGCCATCAGTGAAACAGGACTAGCGGGACAAGAGACCCAGTACTTC. Its protein product is CAISETGLAGQETQYF.

The V gene is TRBV5-1, the J gene TRBJ1-1; no definite D call. The CDR3 totals 15 residues. V lost 0 bases and J lost 1, with 10 bases in between. CDR1 SGHRS and CDR2 YFSETQ come from the germline V gene. CDR3 DNA sequence: TGCGCCAGCAGCTTGGATTTAGGAGGGAACACTGAAGCTTTCTTT. This codes for CASSLDLGGNTEAFF.

This clonotype was seen many times. In DNA, the CDR3 is TGTGCCAGCAGCGTAATAACAGGGTTAAAGGACACCGGGGAGCTGTTTTTT. Translation gives CASSVITGLKDTGELFF. The rearrangement links TRBV13 to TRBJ2-2, with a weak D call TRBD1 (6 bases). Germline V gene sequence: CDR1 PRHDT, CDR2 FYEKMQ (reference sequence). The V end was cut by 5 bases, the J end by 3 bases, with 19 bases between. The CDR3 contains 17 residues.

The chain has TRBV10-3 and TRBJ1-1; D may be TRBD1 (6 bases). Trimming shortened V by 6 bases and J by 4 bases, and 15 bases separated the two germline ends. The CDR3 consists of 14 residues. CDR1 is ENHRY, CDR2 SYGVKD, per germline. CDR3 region: CAIREGGSGTEAFF. The DNA of the CDR3 is TGTGCCATCAGGGAAGGGGGATCGGGCACTGAAGCTTTCTTT.

This chain links TRBV9 with TRBJ1-6, with unresolved D. The CDR3 spans 15 residues. Looked up from germline, CDR1 is SGDLS and CDR2 is YYNGEE. V lost 0 bases and J 4 bases, leaving 8 bases between the germline ends. The CDR3 nucleotides are TGTGCCAGCAGCGTAGCTTGGGGTTATAATTCACCCCTCCACTTT. Translated: CASSVAWGYNSPLHF.

This clonotype appeared a few times. The chain employs TRBV12-3 or TRBV12-4 and TRBJ1-5; 7 nucleotides line up with TRBD1. This CDR3 spans 13 amino acids. V dropped 10 bases and J dropped 6; count of bases not matched to a gene: 9. CDR3 sequence reads: CATSRTGGQPQHF. The DNA of the CDR3 is TGTGCCACCAGCCGGACAGGAGGTCAGCCCCAGCATTTT.

About this clonotype: The junction and the germline gene differ at one end; a read error may be behind it. V and J are TRBV7-2 and TRBJ1-1; TRBD1 matches at 7 bases. The CDR3 contains 14 residues. The V gene's germline CDR1 is SGHTA and CDR2 FQGNSA. Written as DNA, the CDR3 is TGTGCCAGCAGCTCCGGACACAGGGGAGGTGGAGCTCTCTTT. Translation: CASSSGHRGGGALF.

This clonotype has a single count. V gene TRBV10-3 combines with J gene TRBJ2-5; 8 bases map to TRBD1. The CDR3 is 13 amino acids. Germline loops: CDR1 ENHRY, CDR2 SYGVKD. J was trimmed by 2 bases and V by 10 bases; bases with no gene match: 6. In nucleotides, the CDR3 is TGTGCCAACAGCTGGACAGGGCAAGAGACCCAGTACTTC. It codes for CANSWTGQETQYF.

The V call is TRBV7-9, the J call TRBJ1-2; TRBD1 aligns across 7 bases. Trimming took 5 bases from V and 6 from J; bases not matched to a gene: 12. The CDR3 runs 15 residues. CDR1 SEHNR and CDR2 FQNEAQ come from the germline V gene (reference sequence). The CDR3 reads CASSAGQTATNGYTF. CDR3 DNA sequence: TGTGCCAGCAGCGCGGGACAGACGGCAACTAATGGCTACACCTTC.

This rearrangement joins TRBV29-1 to TRBJ2-5, with 7 bases matching TRBD1. CDR1 and CDR2 (germline): SQVTM, ANQGSEA. The length of the CDR3 is 15 residues. Trimming at V came to 2 bases and at J to 4 bases, leaving 10 bases not matched to a gene. CDR3 amino acids: CSVEPSATGRETQYF. CDR3 bases: TGCAGCGTTGAACCTTCGGCGACAGGGCGAGAGACCCAGTACTTC.

This clonotype was found many times. This rearrangement joins TRBV29-1 to TRBJ1-4; tentatively, D is TRBD1 (6 bases). This CDR3 has 13 amino acids. In germline, CDR1 is SQVTM, CDR2 ANQGSEA. The V gene lost 7 bases and the J gene lost 5 bases, with 14 bases spanning the gap. The CDR3 sequence is CSAYTGTNEKLFF. The CDR3 DNA reads as TGCAGCGCCTACACCGGGACAAATGAAAAACTGTTTTTT.

This clonotype came up many times. The gene calls are TRBV12-3 or TRBV12-4 and TRBJ1-4, with 7 bases lining up with TRBD1. Trimming at V came to 6 bases and at J to 8 bases, leaving 9 bases not matched to a gene. The CDR3 loop spans 14 amino acids. CDR3 coding DNA: TGTGCCAGCAGCTATCAGGGGGACCGGGAAAAACTGTTTTTT. Its protein is CASSYQGDREKLFF.

The V call is TRBV5-1, the J call TRBJ2-3; possibly TRBD2 for D (6 bases). This CDR3 is built from 13 residues. Trimming stripped 4 bases from V and 4 bases from J, with 10 bases between. Germline V gene sequence: CDR1 SGHRS, CDR2 YFSETQ. CDR3 sequence reads: CASSHTSSDTQYF. The CDR3 DNA reads TGCGCCAGCAGCCACACTAGCTCAGATACGCAGTATTTT.

This clonotype was seen many times. The rearrangement joins TRBV13 to TRBJ2-7; no firm D call. The CDR3 extends over 14 amino acids. CDR1 and CDR2 (germline): PRHDT, FYEKMQ (reference sequence). Trimming stripped 1 base from V and 1 base from J, with 8 bases between. The CDR3 is CASSLASRSYEQYF. The CDR3 coding sequence is TGTGCCAGCAGCTTAGCGTCCAGATCCTACGAGCAGTACTTC.

The rearrangement links TRBV28 to TRBJ2-5; D tentatively fits TRBD1 or TRBD2 (5 bases each). The CDR3 covers 15 residues. Trimming pared 3 bases from V and 2 bases from J, leaving 13 bases between. The germline gives CDR1 MDHEN, CDR2 SYDVKM. The CDR3 DNA sequence: TGTGCCAGCAGTTTGAAAGGGACCGCGCAAGAGACCCAGTACTTC. This sequence encodes CASSLKGTAQETQYF.

This clonotype was picked up many times. The chain employs TRBV14 and TRBJ2-2, with 8 bases that match TRBD2. CDR1 and CDR2 (germline): SGHDN, FVKESK. The length of the CDR3 is 16 residues. Trimming removed 4 bases from V and 3 bases from J; junction bases left unmatched: 7. The chain's CDR3 is CASSPREVGYTGELFF. In DNA form, the CDR3 reads TGTGCCAGCAGCCCGCGGGAGGTTGGATACACCGGGGAGCTGTTTTTT. The entire variable domain, with the rest obtained from reference TRBV14 and TRBJ2-2, is as follows: EAGVTQFPSHSVIEKGQTVTLRCDPISGHDNLYWYRRVMGKEIKFLLHFVKESKQDESGMPNNRFLAERTGGTYSTLKVQPAELEDSGVYFCASSPREVGYTGELFFGEGSRLTVL.

The chain is built from TRBV12-3 or TRBV12-4 and TRBJ2-6, with a tentative D call TRBD2 (6 bases). This CDR3 region has 18 residues. Trimming took off 6 bases at V and 3 bases at J, with 21 bases between the two ends. The CDR3 region is CASSGAPGLRDGANVLTF. Written as DNA, the CDR3 is TGTGCCAGCAGCGGGGCCCCGGGACTTAGGGATGGGGCCAACGTCCTGACTTTC.

The chain carries TRBV10-1 and TRBJ1-1; 7 nucleotides match TRBD1. The CDR3 length is 17 residues. J was trimmed by 1 base and V by 4 bases; bases with no gene match: 12. Germline V gives CDR1 WNHNN, CDR2 SYGVQD (reference sequence). The CDR3 region has the DNA TGCGCCAGCAGTGGCGATATGGGGACAGAAACGAACACTGAAGCTTTCTTT. It codes for CASSGDMGTETNTEAFF.

This clonotype came up a few times. A much larger clone sits a single nucleotide away, making a read error possible. This CDR3 fails to terminate in the conserved phenylalanine or tryptophan, so it likely reflects a read error. The V and J genes are TRBV4-1 and TRBJ1-1; possibly TRBD1 for D (5 bases). Between the trimmed V and J ends, which lost 10 bases and 8 bases, there was a span of 20 bases. CDR1 and CDR2 from the germline V gene are MGHRA and YSYEKL. This CDR3 has 13 amino acids. The CDR3 bases are TGCGCCACTATTAGGGGAGAAACCCAAGAAGCTTTCCTT. Its translation: CATIRGETQEAFL.

On this clonotype itself: A read error may produce the germline difference seen at one junction end. This chain joins TRBV5-1 and TRBJ1-6; no clear D gene. The CDR3 length is 14 residues. CDR1 and CDR2 from the germline V gene are SGHRS and YFSETQ. In DNA form, the CDR3 reads TGCGCCAGCAGGTTGGGAAGGACGGAATCACCCCTCCACTTT. Translating gives CASRLGRTESPLHF.